This TCR beta chain was identified in a study of blood T cells in healthy people across ages. This clonotype was counted between two and nine times. Then a second PCR, running roughly 7 to 11 cycles, was carried out with a sample-barcoded 5' primer and a J-beta primer mix. One entry per CDR3 protein, called by TCRdb with MiXCR from the 5' RACE reads. The repertoire holds roughly 1,500,000 distinct CDR3 sequences, with 34% as singletons. This CDR3 contains 16 residues. V dropped 1 base and J dropped 4; count of bases not matched to a gene: 2. Germline values: CDR1 SGHVS, CDR2 FNYEAQ. The sequence was collected from a woman aged 25 to 39 in good health. Sequenced sample: blood. This chain uses TRBV7-6 with TRBJ2-2; TRBD2 agrees at 11 bases. The chain's CDR3 is CASSLVGTSGTGELFF. CDR3 DNA sequence: TGTGCCAGCAGCTTAGTAGGGACTAGCGGCACCGGGGAGCTGTTTTTT.